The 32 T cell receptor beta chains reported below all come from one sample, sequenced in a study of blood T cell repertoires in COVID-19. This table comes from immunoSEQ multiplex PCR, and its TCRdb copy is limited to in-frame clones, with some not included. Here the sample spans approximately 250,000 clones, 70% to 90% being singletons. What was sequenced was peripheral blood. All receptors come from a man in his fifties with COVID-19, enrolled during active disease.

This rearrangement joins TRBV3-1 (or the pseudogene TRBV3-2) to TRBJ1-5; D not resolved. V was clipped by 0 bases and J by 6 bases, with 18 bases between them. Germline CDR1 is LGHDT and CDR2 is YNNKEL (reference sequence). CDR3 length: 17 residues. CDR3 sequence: CASSQDLTGVGTQPQHF. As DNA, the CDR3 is TGTGCCAGCAGCCAAGATCTGACCGGGGTGGGTACTCAGCCCCAGCATTTT.

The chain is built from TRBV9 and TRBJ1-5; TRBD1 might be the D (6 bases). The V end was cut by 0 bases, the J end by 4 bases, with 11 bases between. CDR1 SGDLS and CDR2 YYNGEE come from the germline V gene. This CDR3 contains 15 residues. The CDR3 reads CASSVDHRANQPQHF. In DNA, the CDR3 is TGTGCCAGCAGCGTAGACCACAGGGCAAATCAGCCCCAGCATTTT.

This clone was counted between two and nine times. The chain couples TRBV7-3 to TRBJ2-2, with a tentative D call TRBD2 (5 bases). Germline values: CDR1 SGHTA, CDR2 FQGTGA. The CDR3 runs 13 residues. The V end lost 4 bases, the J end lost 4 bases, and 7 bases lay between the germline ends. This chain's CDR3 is CASSSGLTGELFF. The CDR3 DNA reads TGTGCCAGCAGCTCCGGACTCACCGGGGAGCTGTTTTTT.

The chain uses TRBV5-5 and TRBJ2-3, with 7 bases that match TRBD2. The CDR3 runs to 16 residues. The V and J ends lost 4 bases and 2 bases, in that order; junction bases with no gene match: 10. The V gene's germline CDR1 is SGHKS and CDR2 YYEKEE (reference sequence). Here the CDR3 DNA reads TGTGCCAGCAGCCCCACTGGCGGGGGTTACACAGATACGCAGTATTTT. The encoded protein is CASSPTGGGYTDTQYF.

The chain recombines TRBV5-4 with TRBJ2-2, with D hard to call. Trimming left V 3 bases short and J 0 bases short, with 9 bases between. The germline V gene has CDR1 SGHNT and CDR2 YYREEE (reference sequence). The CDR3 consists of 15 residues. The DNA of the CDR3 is TGTGCCAGCAGCTACGGAAGCGCGAACACCGGGGAGCTGTTTTTT. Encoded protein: CASSYGSANTGELFF.

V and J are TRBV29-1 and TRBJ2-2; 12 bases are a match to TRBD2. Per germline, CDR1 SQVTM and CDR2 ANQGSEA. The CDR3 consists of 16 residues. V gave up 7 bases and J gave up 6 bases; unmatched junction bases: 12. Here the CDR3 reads CSAGLAGTPGAGELFF. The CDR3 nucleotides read TGCAGCGCAGGACTAGCGGGGACCCCGGGGGCCGGGGAGCTGTTTTTT.

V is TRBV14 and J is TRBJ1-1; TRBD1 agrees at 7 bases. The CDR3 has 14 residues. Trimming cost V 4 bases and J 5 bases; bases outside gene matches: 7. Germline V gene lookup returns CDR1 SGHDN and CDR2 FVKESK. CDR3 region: CASSPFRGNTEAFF. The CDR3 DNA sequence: TGTGCCAGCAGCCCTTTCAGGGGGAATACTGAAGCTTTCTTT.

The CDR3: CASSPFTGLSYEQYF. Written as DNA, the CDR3 is TGTGCCAGCAGCCCCTTCACTGGACTCTCCTACGAGCAGTACTTC. The rearrangement links TRBV7-8 to TRBJ2-7, with D perhaps matching TRBD2 (5 bases). The CDR3 length is 15 residues. Germline CDR1 is SGHVS and CDR2 is FQNEAQ. V was trimmed by 5 bases and J by 0 bases, leaving 14 bases between them.

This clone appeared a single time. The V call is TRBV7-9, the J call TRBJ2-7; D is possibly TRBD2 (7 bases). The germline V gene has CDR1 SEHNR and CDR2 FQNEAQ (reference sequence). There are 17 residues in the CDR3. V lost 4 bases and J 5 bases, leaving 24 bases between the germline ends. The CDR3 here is CASSWGHLGGLDNEQYF. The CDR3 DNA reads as TGTGCCAGCAGCTGGGGCCACCTCGGGGGGCTGGACAACGAGCAGTACTTC.

The CDR3: CASSSQPGHTYEQYF. DNA of the CDR3: TGCGCCAGCAGCTCGCAACCGGGACACACCTACGAGCAGTACTTC. The chain recombines TRBV5-1 with TRBJ2-7; possible D gene TRBD1, 6 bases. The CDR3 contains 15 residues. V shed 3 bases and J shed 2 bases, with 15 bases lying between them. Germline CDR1 reads SGHRS; CDR2 reads YFSETQ. Drawing the rest from reference TRBV5-1 and TRBJ2-7, the complete variable domain is KAGVTQTPRYLIKTRGQQVTLSCSPISGHRSVSWYQQTPGQGLQFLFEYFSETQRNKGNFPGRFSGRQFSNSRSEMNVSTLELGDSALYLCASSSQPGHTYEQYFGPGTRLTVT.

The CDR3 DNA reads TGTGCCAGCAGCTTAGCCCACAGGGTGACGAACACTGAAGCTTTCTTT. This encodes CASSLAHRVTNTEAFF. J is TRBJ1-1 and V is TRBV11-1, with a tentative D call TRBD1 (6 bases). The CDR3 sequence is 16 residues long. CDR1 is SGHAT, CDR2 FQDESV, per germline (reference sequence). V lost 0 bases to trimming and J lost 1 base, with 12 bases between them.

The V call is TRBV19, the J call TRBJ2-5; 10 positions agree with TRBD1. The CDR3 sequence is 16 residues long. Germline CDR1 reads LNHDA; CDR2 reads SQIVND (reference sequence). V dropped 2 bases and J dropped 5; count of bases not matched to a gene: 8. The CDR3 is CASSILGTGAWETQYF. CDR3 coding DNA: TGTGCCAGTAGTATATTGGGGACAGGGGCCTGGGAGACCCAGTACTTC.

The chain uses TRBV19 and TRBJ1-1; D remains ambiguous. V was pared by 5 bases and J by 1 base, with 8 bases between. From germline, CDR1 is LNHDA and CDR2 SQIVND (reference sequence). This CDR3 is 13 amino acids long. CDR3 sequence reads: CASSADWNTEAFF. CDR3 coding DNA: TGTGCCAGTAGTGCGGACTGGAACACTGAAGCTTTCTTT.

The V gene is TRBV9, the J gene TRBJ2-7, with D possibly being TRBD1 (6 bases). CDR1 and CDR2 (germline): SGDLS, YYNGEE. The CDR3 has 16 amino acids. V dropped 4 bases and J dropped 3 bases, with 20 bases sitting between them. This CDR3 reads CASSPGTPGTFYEQYF. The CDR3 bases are TGTGCCAGCAGCCCCGGGACACCAGGGACATTCTACGAGCAGTACTTC.

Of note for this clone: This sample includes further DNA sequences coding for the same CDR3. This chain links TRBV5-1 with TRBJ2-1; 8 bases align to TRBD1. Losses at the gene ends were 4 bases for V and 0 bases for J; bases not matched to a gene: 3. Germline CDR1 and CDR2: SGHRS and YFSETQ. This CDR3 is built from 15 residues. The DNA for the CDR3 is TGCGCCAGCAGCCTCGGACAGGGCTCCTACAATGAGCAGTTCTTC. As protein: CASSLGQGSYNEQFF. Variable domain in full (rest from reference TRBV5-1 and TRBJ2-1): KAGVTQTPRYLIKTRGQQVTLSCSPISGHRSVSWYQQTPGQGLQFLFEYFSETQRNKGNFPGRFSGRQFSNSRSEMNVSTLELGDSALYLCASSLGQGSYNEQFFGPGTRLTVL.

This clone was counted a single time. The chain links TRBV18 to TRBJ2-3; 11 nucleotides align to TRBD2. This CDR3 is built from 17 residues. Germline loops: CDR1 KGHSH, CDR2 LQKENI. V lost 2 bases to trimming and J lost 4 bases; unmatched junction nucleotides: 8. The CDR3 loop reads CASSPSLAGGLADTQYF. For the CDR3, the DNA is TGTGCCAGCTCACCAAGTCTAGCGGGGGGCCTGGCAGATACGCAGTATTTT.

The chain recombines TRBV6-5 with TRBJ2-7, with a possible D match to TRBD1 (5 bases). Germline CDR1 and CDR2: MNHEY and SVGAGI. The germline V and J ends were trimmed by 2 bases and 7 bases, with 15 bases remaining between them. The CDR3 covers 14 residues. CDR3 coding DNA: TGTGCCAGCAGTTACCGAGGCAGGGTGAGGGAGCAGTACTTC. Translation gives CASSYRGRVREQYF.

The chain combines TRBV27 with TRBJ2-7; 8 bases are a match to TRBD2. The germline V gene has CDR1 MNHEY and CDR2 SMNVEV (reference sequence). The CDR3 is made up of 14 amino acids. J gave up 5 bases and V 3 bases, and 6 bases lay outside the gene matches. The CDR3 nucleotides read TGTGCCAGCAGTTTCTTTAGCGGGGTGGACGAGCAGTACTTC. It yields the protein CASSFFSGVDEQYF.

DNA for the CDR3: TGTGCCAGCAGCTTAGGTGGACTCACAGATACGCAGTATTTT. Its protein is CASSLGGLTDTQYF. The genes are TRBV11-3 and TRBJ2-3; a possible D gene is TRBD2 (5 bases). This CDR3 region has 14 residues. Between the trimmed V and J ends, which lost 1 base and 2 bases, there was a span of 7 bases. Per germline, CDR1 SGHNT and CDR2 YENEEA.

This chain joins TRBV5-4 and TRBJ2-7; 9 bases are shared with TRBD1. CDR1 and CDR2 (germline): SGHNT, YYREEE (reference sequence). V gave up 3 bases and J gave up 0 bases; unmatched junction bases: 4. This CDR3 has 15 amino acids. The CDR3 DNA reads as TGTGCCAGCAGCTACGACAGGGGGAACTCCTACGAGCAGTACTTC. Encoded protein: CASSYDRGNSYEQYF.

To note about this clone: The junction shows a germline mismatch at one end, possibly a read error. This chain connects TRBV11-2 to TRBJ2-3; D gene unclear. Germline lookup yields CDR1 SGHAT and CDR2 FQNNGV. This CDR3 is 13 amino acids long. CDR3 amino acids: CASSLDSTDTQYF. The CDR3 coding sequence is TGTGCCAGCAGCCTAGACTCCACAGATACGCAGTATTTT.

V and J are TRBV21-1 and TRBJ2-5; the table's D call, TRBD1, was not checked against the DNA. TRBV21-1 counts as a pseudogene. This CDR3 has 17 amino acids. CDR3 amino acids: CASRFDRGRDGAETQYF. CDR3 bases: TGTGCCAGCAGGTTCGACAGGGGAAGGGATGGCGCAGAGACCCAGTACTTC.

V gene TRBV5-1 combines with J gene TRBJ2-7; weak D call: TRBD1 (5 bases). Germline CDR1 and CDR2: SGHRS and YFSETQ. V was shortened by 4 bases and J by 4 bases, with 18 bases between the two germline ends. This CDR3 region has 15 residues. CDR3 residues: CASSPAVDRIYEQYF. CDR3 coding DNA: TGCGCCAGCAGCCCGGCGGTCGACAGAATATACGAGCAGTACTTC.

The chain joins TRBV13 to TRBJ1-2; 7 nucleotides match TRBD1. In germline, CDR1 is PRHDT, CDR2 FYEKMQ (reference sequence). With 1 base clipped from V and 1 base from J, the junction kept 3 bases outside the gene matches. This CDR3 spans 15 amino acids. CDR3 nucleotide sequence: TGTGCCAGCAGCTTAGTGGGACAGAATAACTATGGCTACACCTTC. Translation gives CASSLVGQNNYGYTF.

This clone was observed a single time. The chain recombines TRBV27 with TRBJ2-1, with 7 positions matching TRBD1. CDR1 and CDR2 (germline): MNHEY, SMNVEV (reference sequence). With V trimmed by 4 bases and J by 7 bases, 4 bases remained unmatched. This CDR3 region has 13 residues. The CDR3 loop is CASSWGQLNEQFF. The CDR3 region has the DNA TGTGCCAGCAGTTGGGGACAGTTAAATGAGCAGTTCTTC.

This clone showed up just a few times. CDR3 loop: CASSPSTGLNEKLFF. In DNA form, the CDR3 reads TGTGCCAGCAGCCCATCGACAGGGCTGAATGAAAAACTGTTTTTT. This chain uses TRBV5-6 with TRBJ1-4, with 7 bases identical to TRBD1. Per germline, CDR1 SGHDT and CDR2 YYEEEE. V lost 4 bases to trimming and J lost 5 bases; unmatched junction nucleotides: 8. The CDR3 is 15 residues long.

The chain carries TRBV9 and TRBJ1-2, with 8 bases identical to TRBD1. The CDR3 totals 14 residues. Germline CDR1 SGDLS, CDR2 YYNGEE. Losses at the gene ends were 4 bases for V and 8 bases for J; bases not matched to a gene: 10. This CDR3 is CASSRDRGAKGYTF. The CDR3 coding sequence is TGTGCCAGCAGCCGAGACAGGGGAGCGAAGGGCTACACCTTC.

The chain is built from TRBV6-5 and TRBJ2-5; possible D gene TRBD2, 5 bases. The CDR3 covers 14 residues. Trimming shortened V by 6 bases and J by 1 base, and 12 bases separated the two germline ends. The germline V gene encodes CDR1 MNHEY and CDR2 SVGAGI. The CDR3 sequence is CASRPLDFQETQYF. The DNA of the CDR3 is TGTGCCAGCAGACCATTGGACTTCCAAGAGACCCAGTACTTC.

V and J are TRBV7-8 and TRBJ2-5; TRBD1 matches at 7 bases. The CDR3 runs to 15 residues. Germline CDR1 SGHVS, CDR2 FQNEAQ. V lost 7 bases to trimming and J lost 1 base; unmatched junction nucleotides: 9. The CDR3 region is CASTLGGRRQETQYF. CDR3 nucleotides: TGTGCCAGCACCCTAGGGGGCCGCCGCCAAGAGACCCAGTACTTC.

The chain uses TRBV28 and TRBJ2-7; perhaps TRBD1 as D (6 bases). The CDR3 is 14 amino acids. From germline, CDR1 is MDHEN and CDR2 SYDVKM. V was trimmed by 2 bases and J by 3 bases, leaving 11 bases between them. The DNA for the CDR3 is TGTGCCAGCAGTTTAACTGGGGGCAACTACGAGCAGTACTTC. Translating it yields CASSLTGGNYEQYF. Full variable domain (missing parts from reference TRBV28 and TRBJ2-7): DVKVTQSSRYLVKRTGEKVFLECVQDMDHENMFWYRQDPGLGLRLIYFSYDVKMKEKGDIPEGYSVSREKKERFSLILESASTNQTSMYLCASSLTGGNYEQYFGPGTRLTVT.

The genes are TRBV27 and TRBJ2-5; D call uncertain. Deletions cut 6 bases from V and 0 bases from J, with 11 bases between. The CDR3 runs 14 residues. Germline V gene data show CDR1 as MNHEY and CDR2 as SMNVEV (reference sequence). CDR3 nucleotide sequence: TGTGCCAGCAGCCGACCCGGGTACCAAGAGACCCAGTACTTC. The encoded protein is CASSRPGYQETQYF.

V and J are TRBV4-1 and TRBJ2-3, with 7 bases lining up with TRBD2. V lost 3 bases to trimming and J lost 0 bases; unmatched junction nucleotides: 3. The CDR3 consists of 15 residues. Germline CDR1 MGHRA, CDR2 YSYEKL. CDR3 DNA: TGCGCCAGCAGCCAGCGGGGGTCTAGCACAGATACGCAGTATTTT. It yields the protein CASSQRGSSTDTQYF.